This note documents a single TCR beta chain sequence. This sample stems from a study of long-term antiretroviral therapy in people with HIV. Running of the v3.0 immunoSEQ assay took place at survey level. Using immunoSEQ multiplex PCR, the repertoire was profiled, and TCRdb retains in-frame clones only, with some absent. The sample carries 20,000 to 25,000 clones, approximately 88% recorded once. The material sequenced was unsorted PBMCs, taken 1.2 years after starting antiretroviral therapy. The TCR comes from a middle-aged woman with HIV.

The CDR3 is CASSSTGFGEAFF. CDR3 DNA sequence: TGTGCCAGCAGCTCGACAGGGTTCGGGGAAGCTTTCTTT. This chain joins TRBV5-6 and TRBJ1-1; 7 bases line up with TRBD1. The CDR3 consists of 13 residues. The germline gives CDR1 SGHDT, CDR2 YYEEEE. V dropped 3 bases and J dropped 8; count of bases not matched to a gene: 7.